Following are 26 T cell receptor beta chains from one sample sequenced in a study of technical replicates of blood from a few donors. Produced via immunoSEQ multiplex PCR; TCRdb's table is partial and in-frame only. The sample lists about 73,000 clones; 85% to 95% were seen once. The sequencing sample was made of PBMCs. These receptors came from a human donor in good health. Some clones in this sample may be carry-over from other donors' samples.

The chain is built from TRBV11-2 and TRBJ2-1; D possibly corresponds to TRBD1 (5 bases). V dropped 3 bases and J dropped 0 bases, with 9 bases sitting between them. Per the germline V gene, CDR1 is SGHAT and CDR2 is FQNNGV. This CDR3 region has 15 residues. CDR3 nucleotide sequence: TGTGCCAGCAGCTTCAGGGTGAGCTCCTACAATGAGCAGTTCTTC. It encodes CASSFRVSSYNEQFF.

The genes are TRBV9 and TRBJ2-3, with 9 bases that match TRBD1. The CDR3 runs 16 residues. The germline V gene encodes CDR1 SGDLS and CDR2 YYNGEE. J was trimmed by 7 bases and V by 2 bases; bases with no gene match: 11. The CDR3 protein is CASSVGWGQGKNTQYF. The CDR3 DNA is TGTGCCAGCAGCGTTGGGTGGGGACAGGGTAAAAATACGCAGTATTTT.

This CDR3 is CASSEAGALYEQYF. Here the CDR3 DNA reads TGTGCCAGCAGTGAAGCGGGAGCGCTCTATGAGCAGTACTTC. The V gene is TRBV25-1, the J gene TRBJ2-7; TRBD2 matches at 7 bases. The CDR3 has 14 residues. Unmatched junction bases numbered 8, after V lost 2 bases and J lost 7 bases. From germline, CDR1 is MGHDK and CDR2 SYGVNS.

This clone occurred a few times. The chain recombines TRBV19 with TRBJ1-6, with D unresolved. Trimming pared 5 bases from V and 3 bases from J, leaving 17 bases between. CDR3 length: 17 residues. CDR1 LNHDA and CDR2 SQIVND come from the germline V gene (reference sequence). CDR3 sequence reads: CASSSPAGQIYNSPLHF. The CDR3 DNA reads as TGTGCCAGTAGTTCCCCGGCGGGTCAAATCTATAATTCACCCCTCCACTTT.

This clone was seen only once. Compared with germline, one end of the junction differs, possibly owing to a read error. The V call is TRBV29-1, the J call TRBJ2-7; 7 bases line up with TRBD1. CDR3 length equals 14 residues. Germline V lookup: CDR1 SQVTM, CDR2 ANQGSEA. CDR3 residues: CSVEGTGVGYEQYF. Written as DNA, the CDR3 is TGCAGCGTCGAAGGAACAGGGGTGGGCTACGAGCAGTACTTC.

The chain is built from TRBV7-2 and TRBJ2-1; maybe TRBD2 (6 bases). This CDR3 is 17 amino acids long. Germline lookup yields CDR1 SGHTA and CDR2 FQGNSA. Trimming took off 2 bases at V and 8 bases at J, with 22 bases between the two ends. The CDR3 DNA reads TGTGCCAGCAGCTTATACCCCCGGGGAGCGGGCGGAGATGAGCAGTTCTTC. Translating it yields CASSLYPRGAGGDEQFF.

The J gene is TRBJ2-5, the V gene TRBV2; 9 bases match TRBD1. Looked up from germline, CDR1 is SNHLY and CDR2 is FYNNEI. This CDR3 contains 14 residues. The junction had 6 bases not matched to a gene; V was cut back by 5 bases and J by 5 bases. CDR3 sequence (DNA): TGTGCCAGCAGTAACTACAGGGGGCCGGAGACCCAGTACTTC. Encoded protein: CASSNYRGPETQYF.

This sequence joins TRBV19 and TRBJ2-3; 11 bases are shared with TRBD1. With V trimmed by 6 bases and J by 6 bases, 11 bases remained unmatched. Germline loops: CDR1 LNHDA, CDR2 SQIVND (reference sequence). The CDR3 consists of 16 residues. The chain's CDR3 is CASSPGGTGGRDTQYF. The CDR3, as DNA: TGTGCCAGTAGCCCTGGGGGGACAGGGGGTCGGGATACGCAGTATTTT.

The chain is built from TRBV4-2 and TRBJ1-3; 7 bases are shared with TRBD1. Germline-derived CDR1 and CDR2 are LGHNA and YNFKEQ. Trimming at V came to 4 bases and at J to 0 bases, leaving 3 bases not matched to a gene. The CDR3 totals 15 residues. DNA of the CDR3: TGTGCCAGCAGCCTAGGGACAGACTCTGGAAACACCATATATTTT. Its protein product is CASSLGTDSGNTIYF.

V usage is TRBV5-8 and J usage is TRBJ2-5, with TRBD1 matching 9 bases. Germline V gene data show CDR1 as SGHTS and CDR2 as YDEGEE. Trimming cost V 1 base and J 4 bases; bases outside gene matches: 5. CDR3 length: 15 residues. The CDR3 bases are TGTGCCAGCAGCTTGTCGACAGGGGGTCGAGAGACCCAGTACTTC. Residues: CASSLSTGGRETQYF.

This clone occurred once. The gene calls are TRBV6-5 and TRBJ2-7, with 10 bases that match TRBD2. CDR1 is MNHEY and CDR2 is SVGAGI in the germline V gene. With 6 bases clipped from V and 3 bases from J, the junction kept 5 bases outside the gene matches. The CDR3 is 14 amino acids. For the CDR3, the DNA is TGTGCCAGCAGCAGGACTAGCGGCCTCTACGAGCAGTACTTC. It specifies CASSRTSGLYEQYF.

The chain is built from TRBV7-8 and TRBJ2-5, with 7 bases fitting TRBD1. CDR1 is SGHVS, CDR2 FQNEAQ, per germline. With V trimmed by 5 bases and J by 3 bases, 9 bases remained unmatched. The CDR3 consists of 15 residues. CDR3 amino acids: CASSPRTGLEETQYF. The DNA of the CDR3 is TGTGCCAGCAGCCCCCGGACAGGTTTGGAAGAGACCCAGTACTTC. The whole variable domain, filled in from reference TRBV7-8 and TRBJ2-5, reads GAGVSQSPRYKVAKRGQDVALRCDPISGHVSLFWYQQALGQGPEFLTYFQNEAQLDKSGLPSDRFFAERPEGSVSTLKIQRTQQEDSAVYLCASSPRTGLEETQYFGPGTRLLVL.

The chain combines TRBV4-3 with TRBJ2-7; TRBD1 is a possible D gene (5 bases). This CDR3 has 14 residues. Trimming left V 0 bases short and J 3 bases short, with 9 bases between. The germline CDR1 and CDR2 sequences are LGHNA and YSLEER. The CDR3 loop is CASSQENQGYEQYF. The CDR3 nucleotides read TGCGCCAGCAGCCAAGAAAACCAGGGCTACGAGCAGTACTTC.

This clone was recorded many times. The V call is TRBV7-9, the J call TRBJ2-7; D is perhaps TRBD1 (6 bases). Germline V gene data show CDR1 as SEHNR and CDR2 as FQNEAQ (reference sequence). The CDR3 is 13 amino acids. The V end lost 5 bases, the J end lost 1 base, and 9 bases lay between the germline ends. The CDR3 loop is CASSGGRSYEQYF. CDR3 coding DNA: TGTGCCAGCAGCGGGGGCAGGTCCTACGAGCAGTACTTC.

This chain joins TRBV18 and TRBJ2-3, with a possible D match to TRBD1 (5 bases). The V gene's germline CDR1 is KGHSH and CDR2 LQKENI. Trimming took off 3 bases at V and 6 bases at J, with 10 bases between the two ends. The CDR3 length is 13 residues. Here the CDR3 reads CASSPSDTDTQYF. In DNA, the CDR3 is TGTGCCAGCTCACCGTCGGACACGGATACGCAGTATTTT.

The chain recombines TRBV7-9 with TRBJ2-7, with 7 bases lining up with TRBD1. This CDR3 has 16 residues. Trimming removed 5 bases from V and 0 bases from J; junction bases left unmatched: 10. From germline, CDR1 is SEHNR and CDR2 FQNEAQ (reference sequence). CDR3 residues: CASSPIGTEFSYEQYF. CDR3 sequence (DNA): TGTGCCAGCAGCCCTATTGGGACAGAGTTCTCCTACGAGCAGTACTTC. Filled out from reference TRBV7-9 and TRBJ2-7, the complete variable domain reads DTGVSQNPRHKITKRGQNVTFRCDPISEHNRLYWYRQTLGQGPEFLTYFQNEAQLEKSRLLSDRFSAERPKGSFSTLEIQRTEQGDSAMYLCASSPIGTEFSYEQYFGPGTRLTVT.

The chain is built from TRBV6-4 and TRBJ2-6, with TRBD2 matching over 12 bases. Trimming at V came to 3 bases and at J to 0 bases, leaving 3 bases not matched to a gene. Germline CDR1 MRHNA, CDR2 SNTAGT. The CDR3 contains 18 residues. This chain's CDR3 is CASSDGLAGISGANVLTF. The CDR3 region has the DNA TGTGCCAGCAGTGATGGACTAGCGGGAATCTCTGGGGCCAACGTCCTGACTTTC.

This chain connects TRBV7-5 to TRBJ2-6; no DNA check was done on the table's D call, TRBD2. TRBV7-5 is reported as a pseudogene. CDR3 size: 16 residues. CDR3 sequence: CARSLVRYSGANVLTF. The CDR3 nucleotides read TGTGCCAGAAGCTTAGTCCGGTACTCTGGGGCCAACGTCCTGACTTTC.

This chain uses TRBV5-5 with TRBJ2-1; the match to TRBD2 covers 10 bases. Germline V CDR1 and CDR2: SGHKS, YYEKEE (reference sequence). The CDR3 extends over 15 amino acids. After removal of 3 bases from V and 7 bases from J, the junction contained 7 bases not matched to a gene. The CDR3, as DNA: TGTGCCAGCAGCTGGCTAGCGGGGGCGGGGAATGAGCAGTTCTTC. Translation gives CASSWLAGAGNEQFF.

The genes are TRBV2 and TRBJ2-2; TRBD2 matches 7 bases. In germline, CDR1 is SNHLY, CDR2 FYNNEI. V lost 6 bases to trimming and J lost 2 bases; unmatched junction nucleotides: 12. The CDR3 is 17 residues long. The CDR3 region is CASRKGAGALNTGELFF. The CDR3 DNA reads as TGTGCCAGCAGGAAAGGGGCGGGAGCCCTTAACACCGGGGAGCTGTTTTTT.

Regarding this clone: In the same sample, other DNA sequences code for this CDR3. The gene calls are TRBV4-2 and TRBJ2-6; D is perhaps TRBD2 (7 bases). CDR1 is LGHNA, CDR2 YNFKEQ, per germline. The CDR3 is 17 residues long. V lost 0 bases and J lost 2, with 11 bases in between. The CDR3 region is CASSQDWGGAGANVLTF. The CDR3 DNA is TGTGCCAGCAGCCAAGATTGGGGGGGCGCTGGGGCCAACGTCCTGACTTTC.

The chain recombines TRBV7-9 with TRBJ2-7; tentative D call: TRBD1 (5 bases). The CDR3 length is 14 residues. Trimming removed 1 base from V and 5 bases from J, with 12 bases in between. Germline values: CDR1 SEHNR, CDR2 FQNEAQ (reference sequence). The CDR3 sequence is CASSLVAGIHEQYF. DNA of the CDR3: TGTGCCAGCAGCTTAGTGGCAGGGATCCACGAGCAGTACTTC.

V is TRBV6-5 and J is TRBJ2-3; D perhaps matches TRBD2 (6 bases). Germline V gene data show CDR1 as MNHEY and CDR2 as SVGAGI. Trimming took off 8 bases at V and 10 bases at J, with 13 bases between the two ends. CDR3 length: 11 residues. The CDR3 protein is CASGIGDSQYF. The CDR3 coding sequence is TGTGCCAGCGGAATTGGGGACTCGCAGTATTTT.

The rearrangement uses TRBV11-2 and TRBJ2-7, with 8 bases that match TRBD2. The CDR3 has 14 amino acids. CDR1 and CDR2 (germline): SGHAT, FQNNGV. After removal of 5 bases from V and 4 bases from J, the junction contained 7 bases not matched to a gene. This CDR3 reads CASSPGLAFYEQYF. The CDR3 DNA reads TGTGCCAGCAGCCCCGGACTAGCATTTTACGAGCAGTACTTC.

This clone qualifies as medium-sized. The chain has TRBV12-5 and TRBJ2-1; 7 bases are shared with TRBD2. The V segment lost 6 bases and the J segment 5 bases; nucleotides outside the gene matches: 7. CDR3 length equals 14 residues. Germline V lookup: CDR1 LGHNT, CDR2 FRNRAP. The CDR3 DNA follows: TGTGCTAGTGGCCTTCTCCGGGGGGACAATGAGCAGTTCTTC. Its protein is CASGLLRGDNEQFF.

The chain recombines TRBV19 with TRBJ1-6; perhaps TRBD1 as D (5 bases). The CDR3 length is 16 residues. CDR1 and CDR2 from the germline V gene are LNHDA and SQIVND (reference sequence). V was trimmed by 3 bases and J by 6 bases, leaving 15 bases between them. The CDR3 here is CASSIPPGGTNSPLHF. The CDR3 DNA reads as TGTGCCAGTAGTATCCCCCCGGGGGGGACTAATTCACCCCTCCACTTT. The variable domain in full, with the rest retrieved from reference TRBV19 and TRBJ1-6, is DGGITQSPKYLFRKEGQNVTLSCEQNLNHDAMYWYRQDPGQGLRLIYYSQIVNDFQKGDIAEGYSVSREKKESFPLTVTSAQKNPTAFYLCASSIPPGGTNSPLHFGNGTRLTVT.